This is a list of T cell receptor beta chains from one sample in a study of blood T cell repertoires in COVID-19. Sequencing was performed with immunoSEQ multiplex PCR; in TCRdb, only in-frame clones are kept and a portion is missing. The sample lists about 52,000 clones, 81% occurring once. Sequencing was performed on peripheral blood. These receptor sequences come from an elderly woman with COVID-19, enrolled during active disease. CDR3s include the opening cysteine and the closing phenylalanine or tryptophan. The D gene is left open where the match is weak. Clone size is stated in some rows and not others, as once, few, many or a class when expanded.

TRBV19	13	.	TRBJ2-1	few	CASSILPRSEQFF	TGTGCCAGTAGTATCCTTCCACGGTCTGAGCAGTTCTTC
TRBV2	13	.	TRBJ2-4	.	CASSEASTVSQYF	TGTGCCAGCAGTGAAGCGTCAACGGTCTCTCAGTACTTC
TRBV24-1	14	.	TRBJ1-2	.	CATSDRGFSHGYTF	TGTGCCACCAGTGATAGGGGATTTAGCCATGGCTACACCTTC
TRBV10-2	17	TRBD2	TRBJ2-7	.	CASYQWASSGRAGEQYF	TGCGCCAGCTATCAGTGGGCTTCTAGCGGGAGGGCGGGGGAGCAGTACTTC
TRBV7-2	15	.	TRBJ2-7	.	CASSLGGGVTYEQYF	TGTGCCAGCAGCTTAGGGGGGGGCGTAACCTACGAGCAGTACTTC
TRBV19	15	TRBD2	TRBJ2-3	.	CASSTSGSGTDTQYF	TGTGCCAGTAGTACGAGCGGGAGCGGCACAGATACGCAGTATTTT
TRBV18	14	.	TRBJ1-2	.	CASSPPSRVSGYTF	TGTGCCAGCTCACCACCCAGCAGGGTCAGTGGCTACACCTTC
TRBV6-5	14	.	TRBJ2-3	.	CASSSVGGKYTQYF	TGTGCCAGCAGTTCCGTTGGCGGGAAATATACGCAGTATTTT
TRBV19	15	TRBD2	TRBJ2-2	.	CASSIVSGRYGELFF	TGTGCCAGTAGTATAGTTAGCGGGAGATACGGGGAGCTGTTTTTT
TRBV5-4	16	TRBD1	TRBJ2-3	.	CASSYRTGQSTDTQYF	TGTGCCAGCAGCTACCGGACAGGGCAGAGCACAGATACGCAGTATTTT
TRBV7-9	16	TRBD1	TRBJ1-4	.	CASSPEGAGTNEKLFF	TGTGCCAGCAGCCCGGAGGGGGCAGGAACTAATGAAAAACTGTTTTTT
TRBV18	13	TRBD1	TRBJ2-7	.	CASSPGTDYEQYF	TGTGCCAGCTCGCCCGGGACAGACTACGAGCAGTACTTC
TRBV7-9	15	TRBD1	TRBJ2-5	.	CASSGRQGAGETQYF	TGTGCCAGCAGCGGCCGACAGGGGGCAGGGGAGACCCAGTACTTC
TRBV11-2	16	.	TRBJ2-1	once	CASSLMAVSSYNEQFF	TGTGCCAGCAGCTTAATGGCGGTGAGCTCCTACAATGAGCAGTTCTTC
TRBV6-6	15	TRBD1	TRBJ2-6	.	CASNTGGSGANVLTF	TGTGCCAGCAACACAGGGGGCTCTGGGGCCAACGTCCTGACTTTC
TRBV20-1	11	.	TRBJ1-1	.	CTCGGSAEAFF	TGCACCTGTGGAGGGTCAGCTGAAGCTTTCTTT
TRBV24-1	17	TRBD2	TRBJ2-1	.	CATSDSRSGSSYNEQFF	TGTGCCACCAGTGACAGTCGCAGCGGGAGCTCCTACAATGAGCAGTTCTTC
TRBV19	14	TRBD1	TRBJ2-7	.	CASTLGQGPYEQYF	TGTGCCAGTACCCTAGGACAGGGGCCCTACGAGCAGTACTTC
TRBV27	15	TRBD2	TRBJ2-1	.	CASSFFSGRFNEQFF	TGTGCCAGCAGCTTTTTTAGCGGGAGATTCAATGAGCAGTTCTTC
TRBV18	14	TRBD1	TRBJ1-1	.	CASSPKTGGAEAFF	TGTGCCAGCTCACCAAAGACAGGGGGGGCTGAAGCTTTCTTT
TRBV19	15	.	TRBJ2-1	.	CASTLLANSYNEQFF	TGTGCCAGTACCCTACTAGCTAACTCCTACAATGAGCAGTTCTTC
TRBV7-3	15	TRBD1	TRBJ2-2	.	CASSLIGQATGELFF	TGTGCCAGCAGCTTAATCGGACAGGCCACCGGGGAGCTGTTTTTT
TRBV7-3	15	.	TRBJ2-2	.	CASSLTSLDTGELFF	TGTGCCAGCAGCTTAACTAGCTTAGATACCGGGGAGCTGTTTTTT
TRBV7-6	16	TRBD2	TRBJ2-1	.	CASSFTSASSYNEQFF	TGTGCCAGCAGCTTTACTAGCGCCAGCTCCTACAATGAGCAGTTCTTC